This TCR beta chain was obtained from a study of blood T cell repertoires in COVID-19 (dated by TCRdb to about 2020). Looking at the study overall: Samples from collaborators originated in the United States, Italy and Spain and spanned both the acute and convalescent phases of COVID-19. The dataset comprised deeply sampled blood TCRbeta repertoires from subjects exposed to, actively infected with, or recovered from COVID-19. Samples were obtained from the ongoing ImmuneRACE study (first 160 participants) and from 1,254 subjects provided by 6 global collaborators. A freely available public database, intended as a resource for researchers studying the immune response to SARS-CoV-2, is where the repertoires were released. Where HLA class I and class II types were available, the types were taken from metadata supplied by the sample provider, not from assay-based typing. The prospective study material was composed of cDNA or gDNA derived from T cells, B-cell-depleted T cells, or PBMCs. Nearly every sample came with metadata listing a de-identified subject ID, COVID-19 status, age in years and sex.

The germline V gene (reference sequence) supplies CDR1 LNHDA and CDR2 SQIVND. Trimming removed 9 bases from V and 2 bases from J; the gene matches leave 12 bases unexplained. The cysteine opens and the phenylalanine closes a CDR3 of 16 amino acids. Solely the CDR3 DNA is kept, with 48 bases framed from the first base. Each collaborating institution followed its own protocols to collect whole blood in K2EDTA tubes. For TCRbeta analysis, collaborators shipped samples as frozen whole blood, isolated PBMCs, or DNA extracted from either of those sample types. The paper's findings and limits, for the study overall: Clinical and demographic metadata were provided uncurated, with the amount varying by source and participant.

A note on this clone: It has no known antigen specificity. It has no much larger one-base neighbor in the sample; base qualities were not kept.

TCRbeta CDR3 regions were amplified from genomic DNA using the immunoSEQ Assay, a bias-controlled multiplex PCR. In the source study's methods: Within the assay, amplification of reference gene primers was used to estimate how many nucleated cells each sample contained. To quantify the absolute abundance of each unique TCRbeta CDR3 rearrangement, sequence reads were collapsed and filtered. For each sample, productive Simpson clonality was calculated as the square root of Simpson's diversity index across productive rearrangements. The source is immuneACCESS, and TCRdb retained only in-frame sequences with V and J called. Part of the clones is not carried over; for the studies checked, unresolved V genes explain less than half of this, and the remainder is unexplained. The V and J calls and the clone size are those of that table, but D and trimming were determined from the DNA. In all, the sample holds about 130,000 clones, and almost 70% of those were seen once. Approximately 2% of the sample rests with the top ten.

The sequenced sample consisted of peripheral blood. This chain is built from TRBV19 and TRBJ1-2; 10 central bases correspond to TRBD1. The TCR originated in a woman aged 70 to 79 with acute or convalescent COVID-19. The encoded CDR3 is CASTLGTGERNYGYTF. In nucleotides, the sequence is TGTGCCAGCACCCTGGGGACAGGGGAGAGGAACTATGGCTACACCTTC. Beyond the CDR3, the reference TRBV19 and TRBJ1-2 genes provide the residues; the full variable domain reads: DGGITQSPKYLFRKEGQNVTLSCEQNLNHDAMYWYRQDPGQGLRLIYYSQIVNDFQKGDIAEGYSVSREKKESFPLTVTSAQKNPTAFYLCASTLGTGERNYGYTFGSGTRLTVV.